The following is a TCR beta chain sequence with its context. V was clipped by 4 bases and J by 1 base, with 14 bases between them. There are 16 residues in the CDR3. Germline V CDR1 and CDR2: SGHNT, YYREEE (reference sequence). This record belongs to a study of T cell repertoires in cytomegalovirus infection. TCRdb itself ran the reads through MiXCR, one entry per CDR3 protein. The sample has about 490,000 distinct CDR3 sequences, approximately 15% seen once. This rearrangement joins TRBV5-4 to TRBJ2-2; a possible D gene is TRBD1 (6 bases). This TCR came from a human donor in good health (CMV status not recorded). Some clones in this sample may be carry-over from other donors' samples. Sequencing was performed on CD8+ T cells from PBMCs. The CDR3 DNA reads TGTGCCAGCAGCCCCCCAGGGGATAGGAACACCGGGGAGCTGTTTTTT. Protein: CASSPPGDRNTGELFF.